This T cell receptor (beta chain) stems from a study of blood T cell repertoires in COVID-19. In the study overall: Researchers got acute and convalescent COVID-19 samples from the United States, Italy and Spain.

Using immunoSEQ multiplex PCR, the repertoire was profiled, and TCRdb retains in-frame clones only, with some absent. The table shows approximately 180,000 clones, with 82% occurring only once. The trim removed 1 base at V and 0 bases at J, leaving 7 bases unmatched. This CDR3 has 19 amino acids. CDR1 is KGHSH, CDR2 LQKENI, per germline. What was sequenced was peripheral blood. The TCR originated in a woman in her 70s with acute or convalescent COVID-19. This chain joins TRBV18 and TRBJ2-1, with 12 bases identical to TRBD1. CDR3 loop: CASSPRGQGAQGSYNEQFF. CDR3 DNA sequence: TGTGCCAGCTCACCACGGGGACAGGGGGCGCAGGGCTCCTACAATGAGCAGTTCTTC. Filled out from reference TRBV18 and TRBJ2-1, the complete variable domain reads NAGVMQNPRHLVRRRGQEARLRCSPMKGHSHVYWYRQLPEEGLKFMVYLQKENIIDESGMPKERFSAEFPKEGPSILRIQQVVRGDSAAYFCASSPRGQGAQGSYNEQFFGPGTRLTVL.